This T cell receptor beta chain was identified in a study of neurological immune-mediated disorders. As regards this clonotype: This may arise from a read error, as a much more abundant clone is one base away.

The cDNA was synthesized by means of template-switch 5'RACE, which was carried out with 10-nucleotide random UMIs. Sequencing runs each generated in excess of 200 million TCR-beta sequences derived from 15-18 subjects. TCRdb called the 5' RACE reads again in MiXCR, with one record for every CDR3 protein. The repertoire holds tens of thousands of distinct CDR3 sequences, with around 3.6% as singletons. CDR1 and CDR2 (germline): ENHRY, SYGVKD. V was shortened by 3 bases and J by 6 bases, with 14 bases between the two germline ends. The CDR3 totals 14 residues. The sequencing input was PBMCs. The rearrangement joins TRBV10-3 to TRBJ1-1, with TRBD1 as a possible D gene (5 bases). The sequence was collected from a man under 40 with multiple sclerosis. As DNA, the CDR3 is TGTGCCATCAGTGACGGGGGGTGCGGCGCTGAAGCTTTCTTT. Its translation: CAISDGGCGAEAFF.